This T cell receptor beta chain is drawn from a study of blood T cell repertoires in COVID-19. Sequencing was performed with immunoSEQ multiplex PCR; in TCRdb, only in-frame clones are kept and a portion is missing. The sample records some 320,000 clones, approximately 85% being singletons. This clonotype was sampled from a human donor in a cohort sampled during active COVID-19. The sample consisted of peripheral blood.

In nucleotides, the CDR3 is TGCAGTGCTAGTGGGAGGTCCACAGATACGCAGTATTTT. Its translation: CSASGRSTDTQYF. The rearrangement links TRBV20-1 to TRBJ2-3; D is possibly TRBD2 (6 bases). This CDR3 contains 13 residues. Trimming took off 3 bases at V and 2 bases at J, with 9 bases between the two ends. The germline V gene has CDR1 DFQATT and CDR2 SNEGSKA (reference sequence).